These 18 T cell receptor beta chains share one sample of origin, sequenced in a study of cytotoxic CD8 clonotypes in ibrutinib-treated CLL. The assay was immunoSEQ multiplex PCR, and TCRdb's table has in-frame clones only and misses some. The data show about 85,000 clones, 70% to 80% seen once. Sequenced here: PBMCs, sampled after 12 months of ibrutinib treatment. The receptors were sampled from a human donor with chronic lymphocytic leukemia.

The CDR3 nucleotides are TGTGCCAGCTCACCACGGGCGTGGGGGGGGGCCTTTTTAGAGCCCTACGAGCAGTACTTC. Residues: CASSPRAWGGAFLEPYEQYF. The chain couples TRBV18 to TRBJ2-7, with TRBD2 as a possible D gene (7 bases). This CDR3 region has 20 residues. CDR1 is KGHSH, CDR2 LQKENI, per germline. Trimming stripped 1 base from V and 2 bases from J, with 27 bases between.

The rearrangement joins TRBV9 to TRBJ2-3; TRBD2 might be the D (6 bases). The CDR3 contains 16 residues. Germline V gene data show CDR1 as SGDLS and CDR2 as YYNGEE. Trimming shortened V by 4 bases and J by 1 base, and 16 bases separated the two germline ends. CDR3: CASSPTRAGRTDTQYF. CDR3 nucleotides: TGTGCCAGCAGCCCAACCCGTGCGGGGCGCACAGATACGCAGTATTTT.

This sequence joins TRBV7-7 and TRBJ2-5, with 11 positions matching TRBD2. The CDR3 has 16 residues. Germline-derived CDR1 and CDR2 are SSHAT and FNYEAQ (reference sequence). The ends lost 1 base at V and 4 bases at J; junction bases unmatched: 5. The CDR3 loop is CASSLGTSGSRETQYF. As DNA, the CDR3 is TGTGCCAGCAGCTTAGGTACTAGCGGGAGCCGAGAGACCCAGTACTTC.

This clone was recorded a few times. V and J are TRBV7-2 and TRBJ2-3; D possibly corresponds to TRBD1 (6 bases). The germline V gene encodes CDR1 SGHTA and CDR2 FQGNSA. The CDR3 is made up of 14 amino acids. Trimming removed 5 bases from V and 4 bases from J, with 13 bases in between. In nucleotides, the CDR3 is TGTGCCAGCAGCCCAGGGGTATGGCCAGATACGCAGTATTTT. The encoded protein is CASSPGVWPDTQYF.

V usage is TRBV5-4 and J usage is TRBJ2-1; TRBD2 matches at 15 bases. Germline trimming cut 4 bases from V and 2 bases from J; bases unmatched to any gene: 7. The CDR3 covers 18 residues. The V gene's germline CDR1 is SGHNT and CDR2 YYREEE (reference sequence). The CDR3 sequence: CASSTGLAGGLAYNEQFF. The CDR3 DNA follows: TGTGCCAGCAGCACCGGACTAGCGGGGGGGCTGGCCTACAATGAGCAGTTCTTC. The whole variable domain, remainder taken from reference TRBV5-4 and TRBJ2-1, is ETGVTQSPTHLIKTRGQQVTLRCSSQSGHNTVSWYQQALGQGPQFIFQYYREEENGRGNFPPRFSGLQFPNYSSELNVNALELDDSALYLCASSTGLAGGLAYNEQFFGPGTRLTVL.

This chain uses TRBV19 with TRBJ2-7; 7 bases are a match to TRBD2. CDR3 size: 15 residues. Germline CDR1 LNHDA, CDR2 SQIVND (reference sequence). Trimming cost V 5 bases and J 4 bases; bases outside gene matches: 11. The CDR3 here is CASSRGGVWGYEQYF. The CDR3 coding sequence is TGTGCCAGTAGTCGCGGGGGTGTCTGGGGGTACGAGCAGTACTTC.

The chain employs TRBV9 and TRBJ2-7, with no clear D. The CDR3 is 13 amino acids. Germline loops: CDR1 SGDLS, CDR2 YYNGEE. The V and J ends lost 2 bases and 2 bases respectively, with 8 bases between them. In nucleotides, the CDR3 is TGTGCCAGCAGCGTGTCGCCTACCTACGAGCAGTACTTC. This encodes CASSVSPTYEQYF.

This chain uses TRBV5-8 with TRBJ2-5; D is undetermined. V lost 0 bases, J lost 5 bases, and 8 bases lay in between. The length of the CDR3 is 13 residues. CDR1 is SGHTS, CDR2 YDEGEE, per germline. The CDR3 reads CASSLDGRETQYF. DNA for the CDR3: TGTGCCAGCAGCTTGGACGGACGGGAGACCCAGTACTTC.

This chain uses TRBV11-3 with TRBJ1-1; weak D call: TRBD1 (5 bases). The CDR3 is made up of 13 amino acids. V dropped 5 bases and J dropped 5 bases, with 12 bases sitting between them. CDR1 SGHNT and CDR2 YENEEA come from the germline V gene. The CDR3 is CASSQGVRTEAFF. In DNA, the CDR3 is TGTGCCAGCAGCCAGGGTGTCAGGACTGAAGCTTTCTTT.

The CDR3 spells CASSESGGGTKETQYF. For the CDR3, the DNA is TGTGCCAGCAGTGAATCCGGGGGAGGGACTAAAGAGACCCAGTACTTC. V is TRBV25-1 and J is TRBJ2-5, with TRBD2 identical over 7 bases. The V gene's germline CDR1 is MGHDK and CDR2 SYGVNS. V gave up 1 base and J gave up 3 bases; unmatched junction bases: 8. This CDR3 has 16 amino acids. The full variable domain, with the rest looked up from reference TRBV25-1 and TRBJ2-5, is EADIYQTPRYLVIGTGKKITLECSQTMGHDKMYWYQQDPGMELHLIHYSYGVNSTEKGDLSSESTVSRIRTEHFPLTLESARPSHTSQYLCASSESGGGTKETQYFGPGTRLLVL.

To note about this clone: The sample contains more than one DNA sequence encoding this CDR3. CDR3: CASSQDGGVAGGRRDTQYF. CDR3 nucleotide sequence: TGCGCCAGCAGCCAAGATGGAGGAGTAGCGGGAGGGCGGAGAGATACGCAGTATTTT. The chain combines TRBV4-3 with TRBJ2-3; 11 nucleotides align to TRBD2. This CDR3 has 19 residues. Germline lookup yields CDR1 LGHNA and CDR2 YSLEER. The ends lost 0 bases at V and 5 bases at J; junction bases unmatched: 13.

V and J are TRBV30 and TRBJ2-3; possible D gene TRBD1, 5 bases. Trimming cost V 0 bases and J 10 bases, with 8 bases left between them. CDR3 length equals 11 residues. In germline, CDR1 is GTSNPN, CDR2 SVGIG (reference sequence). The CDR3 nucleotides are TGTGCCTGGAGTGTACAGGTAGCGCAGTATTTT. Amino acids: CAWSVQVAQYF.

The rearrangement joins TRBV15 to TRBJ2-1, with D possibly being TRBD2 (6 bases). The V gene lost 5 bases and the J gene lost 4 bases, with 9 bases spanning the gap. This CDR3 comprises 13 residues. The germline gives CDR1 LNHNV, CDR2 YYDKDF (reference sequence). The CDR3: CATSRSGYNEQFF. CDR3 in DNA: TGTGCCACCAGCCGTAGCGGTTACAATGAGCAGTTCTTC.

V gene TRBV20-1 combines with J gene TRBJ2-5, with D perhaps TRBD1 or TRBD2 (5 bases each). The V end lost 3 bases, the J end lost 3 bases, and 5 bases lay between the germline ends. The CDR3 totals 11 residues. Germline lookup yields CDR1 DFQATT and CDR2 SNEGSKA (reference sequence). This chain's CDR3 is CSARGEETQYF. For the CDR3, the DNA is TGCAGTGCTAGGGGGGAAGAGACCCAGTACTTC.

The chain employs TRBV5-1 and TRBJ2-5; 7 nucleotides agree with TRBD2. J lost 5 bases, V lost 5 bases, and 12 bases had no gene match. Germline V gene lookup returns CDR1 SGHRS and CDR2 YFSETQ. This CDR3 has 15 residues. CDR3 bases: TGCGCCAGCAGGCGGACTAGTGGTTTGGGGGAGACCCAGTACTTC. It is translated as CASRRTSGLGETQYF.

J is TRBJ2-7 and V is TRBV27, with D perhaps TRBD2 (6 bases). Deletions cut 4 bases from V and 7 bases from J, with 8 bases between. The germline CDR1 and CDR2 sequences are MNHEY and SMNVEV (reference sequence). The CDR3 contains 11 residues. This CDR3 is CASSSGGEQYF. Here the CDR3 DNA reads TGTGCCAGCAGTTCCGGGGGAGAGCAGTACTTC.

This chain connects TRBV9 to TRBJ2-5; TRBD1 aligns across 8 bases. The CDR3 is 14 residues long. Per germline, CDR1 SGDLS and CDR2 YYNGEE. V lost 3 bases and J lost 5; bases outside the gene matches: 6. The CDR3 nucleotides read TGTGCCAGCAGCGCCAGGGGGCGCGGGGAGACCCAGTACTTC. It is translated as CASSARGRGETQYF.

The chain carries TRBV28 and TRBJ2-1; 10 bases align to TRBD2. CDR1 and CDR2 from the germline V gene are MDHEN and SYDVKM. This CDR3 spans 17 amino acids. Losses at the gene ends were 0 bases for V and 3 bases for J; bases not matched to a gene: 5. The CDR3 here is CASSLWLAGALYNEQFF. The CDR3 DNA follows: TGTGCCAGCAGTTTATGGCTAGCGGGGGCCCTCTACAATGAGCAGTTCTTC.